There are many counts of the clone carrying this TCR beta chain. Its antigen is still unknown. Previously, flow cytometry had revealed CD8+CD57+ cell expansion in the patients chosen for sequencing. Each patient carried a diagnosis of severe acquired aplastic anemia. CDR3 and TCR beta VDJ profiling relied on genomic DNA as the template. TCRdb analysed the reads with MiXCR anew, one entry per CDR3 protein. The sample carries 210,000 or so distinct CDR3 sequences, about half recorded once. The data originate from a study of CD8+CD57+ T cells in acquired aplastic anemia. Overall study context: DNA per sorted CD4+ or CD8+ sample ranged about 0.19 to 30 ug, averaging around 3 ug.

Per the germline V gene, CDR1 is DFQATT and CDR2 is SNEGSKA (reference sequence). V gave up 0 bases and J gave up 1 base, with 10 bases separating them. The CDR3 extends over 15 amino acids. The study's findings and limits: It was found that roughly 31 CD8+ CDR3 sequences were shared between patients and controls.

The source of this sequence is a human donor with aplastic anemia. The genes are TRBV20-1 and TRBJ1-5, with D perhaps TRBD1 (5 bases). Input material: sorted CD4+, CD8+, or CD8+CD57+ T cells (not recorded which) from PBMCs. CDR3 residues: CSARDARDSNQPQHF. CDR3 DNA: TGCAGTGCTAGAGATGCCAGGGACAGCAATCAGCCCCAGCATTTT.